The clone carrying this TCR beta chain was counted once. Its target is not known. This sample is part of a study of shared clonotypes between healthy human individuals. This CDR3 is 15 amino acids long. Germline assignment: CDR1 MNHEY and CDR2 SMNVEV (reference sequence). V was clipped by 1 base and J by 5 bases, with 12 bases between them. Measured with immunoSEQ multiplex PCR; TCRdb has only the in-frame clones, and not every one. This sample has some 680,000 clones, with 73% found just once. Whole-study results and caveats: Shared clonotypes across all four donors exceeded non-shared ones in generation probability.

The chain links TRBV27 to TRBJ1-3, with TRBD1 as a possible D gene (6 bases). The source material was memory CD4+ T cells sorted from blood. Documented subset: CD45RA-negative fraction. The sequence derives from a woman aged 25 to 45 in good health. CDR3 protein: CASSLFVQGRNTIYF. CDR3 in DNA: TGTGCCAGCAGTTTATTTGTACAGGGAAGAAACACCATATATTTT.